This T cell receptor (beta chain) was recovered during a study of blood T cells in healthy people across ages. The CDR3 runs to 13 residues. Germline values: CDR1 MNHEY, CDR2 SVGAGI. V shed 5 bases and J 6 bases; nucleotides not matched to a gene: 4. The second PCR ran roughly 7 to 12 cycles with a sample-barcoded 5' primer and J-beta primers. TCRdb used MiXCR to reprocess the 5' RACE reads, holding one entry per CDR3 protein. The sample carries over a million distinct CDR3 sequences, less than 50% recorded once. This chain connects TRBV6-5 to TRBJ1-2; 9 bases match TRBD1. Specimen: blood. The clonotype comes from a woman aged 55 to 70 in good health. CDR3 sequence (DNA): TGTGCCAGCAGTGTTCGGACAGGGGATGGCTACACCTTC. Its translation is CASSVRTGDGYTF.